Listed here are 29 T cell receptor beta chains from one sample, sequenced in a study of T cells after yellow fever vaccination. TCRdb redid the calling of the 5' RACE reads with MiXCR, one entry per CDR3 protein. The sample has around 310,000 distinct CDR3 sequences; 3% to 4.5% are singletons. The sample in question was PBMCs, obtained 5 days after the yellow fever booster vaccination. The receptor source for this set is a young man who received the YFV17D yellow fever vaccine.

The chain uses TRBV29-1 and TRBJ2-2; D possibly corresponds to TRBD1 (6 bases). The CDR3 covers 14 residues. CDR1 SQVTM and CDR2 ANQGSEA come from the germline V gene. Trimming left V 4 bases short and J 0 bases short, with 9 bases between. CDR3 in amino acids: CSVVKGANTGELFF. CDR3 DNA: TGCAGCGTTGTGAAGGGGGCGAACACCGGGGAGCTGTTTTTT.

The table lists this clonotype with a few counts. V usage is TRBV19 and J usage is TRBJ1-5, with TRBD1 matching over 9 bases. The CDR3 contains 19 residues. Germline trimming cut 1 base from V and 5 bases from J; bases unmatched to any gene: 15. The V gene's germline CDR1 is LNHDA and CDR2 SQIVND (reference sequence). The DNA of the CDR3 is TGTGCCAGTAGTATAGTCTCAGCCGGGACAGGGAGTATCGATCAGCCCCAGCATTTT. This codes for CASSIVSAGTGSIDQPQHF.

In this sample, this clonotype turned up many times. At one end, the junction sequence differs from germline, possibly due to a read error. The V and J genes are TRBV7-7 and TRBJ2-2; 8 nucleotides match TRBD2. The CDR3 runs to 16 residues. Germline V lookup: CDR1 SSHAT, CDR2 FNYEAQ (reference sequence). CDR3 sequence: CASSLAGSENTGELFF. DNA of the CDR3: TGTGCTAGCAGCTTAGCGGGGTCAGAGAACACCGGGGAGCTGTTTTTT. Filled out from reference TRBV7-7 and TRBJ2-2, the complete variable domain reads GAGVSQSPRYKVTKRGQDVTLRCDPISSHATLYWYQQALGQGPEFLTYFNYEAQPDKSGLPSDRFSAERPEGSISTLTIQRTEQRDSAMYRCASSLAGSENTGELFFGEGSRLTVL.

This clonotype was detected ten times or more. V usage is TRBV18 and J usage is TRBJ2-7; the match to TRBD2 covers 13 bases. Germline V gene sequence: CDR1 KGHSH, CDR2 LQKENI. J lost 6 bases, V lost 4 bases, and 9 bases had no gene match. The CDR3 totals 16 residues. The CDR3 here is CASSRELAGGLSEQYV. CDR3 DNA: TGTGCCAGCTCACGGGAACTAGCGGGGGGGCTCTCCGAGCAGTACGTC.

The rearrangement joins TRBV14 to TRBJ2-5; 11 bases fit TRBD2. Trimming at V came to 4 bases and at J to 3 bases, leaving 7 bases not matched to a gene. Germline V CDR1 and CDR2: SGHDN, FVKESK. The CDR3 spans 16 residues. This CDR3 reads CASSRSGGATKETQYF. CDR3 in DNA: TGTGCCAGCAGCCGTAGCGGGGGGGCCACTAAAGAGACCCAGTACTTC.

This clonotype was seen repeatedly, ten times or more. The V call is TRBV25-1, the J call TRBJ2-1; TRBD1 matches at 9 bases. The germline V gene has CDR1 MGHDK and CDR2 SYGVNS. J gave up 2 bases and V 5 bases, and 4 bases lay outside the gene matches. This CDR3 has 15 residues. The CDR3 bases are TGTGCCAGCAGTCTACAGGGGGCCACCTACAATGAGCAGTTCTTC. Protein: CASSLQGATYNEQFF.

J is TRBJ1-1 and V is TRBV6-6; TRBD1 matches at 7 bases. Germline V gives CDR1 MNHNY, CDR2 SVGAGI (reference sequence). This CDR3 region has 14 residues. J lost 6 bases, V lost 2 bases, and 6 bases had no gene match. CDR3 nucleotide sequence: TGTGCCAGCAGTTACCACCCAGACAGGGCTGAAGCTTTCTTT. It yields the protein CASSYHPDRAEAFF.

The chain couples TRBV5-1 to TRBJ1-2, with 10 positions matching TRBD1. The CDR3 has 15 amino acids. The V gene end was trimmed by 6 bases and the J gene end by 6 bases; junction bases not matched to a gene: 11. Germline V gives CDR1 SGHRS, CDR2 YFSETQ. The CDR3 is CASNLPVGTGDGYTF. In DNA, the CDR3 is TGCGCCAGCAACCTACCTGTCGGGACAGGGGATGGCTACACCTTC.

This clonotype has at least ten counts. The rearrangement joins TRBV6-5 to TRBJ1-2, with 10 bases that match TRBD1. The J segment lost 11 bases and the V segment lost 6 bases, leaving 15 bases of the junction unmatched. The CDR3 totals 15 residues. CDR1 is MNHEY and CDR2 is SVGAGI in the germline V gene. This CDR3 is CASSTTGTGEGPYTF. DNA of the CDR3: TGTGCCAGCAGCACCACCGGGACAGGGGAAGGACCTTACACCTTC.

The V gene is TRBV20-1, the J gene TRBJ2-7, with D perhaps TRBD2 (5 bases). Germline V CDR1 and CDR2: DFQATT, SNEGSKA (reference sequence). V lost 5 bases, J lost 5 bases, and 19 bases lay in between. CDR3 size: 14 residues. CDR3 nucleotide sequence: TGCAGTGCTGGCCGGGGTTTGTCGGTCGACGAGCAGTACTTC. Its protein product is CSAGRGLSVDEQYF.

The V and J genes are TRBV4-3 and TRBJ1-5, with D possibly TRBD1 on 5 matching bases. The CDR3 consists of 14 residues. Between the trimmed V and J ends, which lost 5 bases and 5 bases, there was a span of 13 bases. Germline V gene lookup returns CDR1 LGHNA and CDR2 YSLEER. CDR3 DNA sequence: TGCGCCAGCAGCACACGGCAGGGCGATCAGCCCCAGCATTTT. Translated, it gives CASSTRQGDQPQHF.

Concerning this clonotype: Its ends do not fully match the called genes, so a read error is possible. The CDR3 sequence is CSSSYNRQLEQFF. In DNA, the CDR3 is TGTTCCAGCAGTTACAATAGGCAGCTTGAGCAGTTCTTC. V usage is TRBV2 and J usage is TRBJ2-1, with no clear D. The CDR3 sequence is 13 residues long. CDR1 and CDR2 (germline): SNHLY, FYNNEI.

The rearrangement links TRBV19 to TRBJ2-3; perhaps D is TRBD1 or TRBD2 (6 bases each). V shed 6 bases and J shed 1 base, with 17 bases lying between them. CDR3 length: 16 residues. Germline V gene lookup returns CDR1 LNHDA and CDR2 SQIVND (reference sequence). This CDR3 is CASSPIRGRGTDTQYF. In DNA, the CDR3 is TGTGCCAGTAGCCCCATACGGGGGCGGGGCACAGATACGCAGTATTTT.

The sample holds a few counts of this clonotype. The chain links TRBV5-1 to TRBJ2-7; 10 nucleotides align to TRBD2. This CDR3 contains 16 residues. CDR1 and CDR2 from the germline V gene are SGHRS and YFSETQ. V lost 3 bases and J lost 0; bases outside the gene matches: 6. The CDR3 region has the DNA TGCGCCAGCAGCTGGTCTAGCGGGGGTGTCTCCTACGAGCAGTACTTC. It translates to CASSWSSGGVSYEQYF.

This clonotype was counted at least ten times. The gene calls are TRBV5-6 and TRBJ2-3; D may be TRBD2 (8 bases). The CDR3 runs to 18 residues. Trimming took off 4 bases at V and 6 bases at J, with 27 bases between the two ends. Germline values: CDR1 SGHDT, CDR2 YYEEEE. DNA for the CDR3: TGTGCCAGCAGCCCCTTGGGGGGGAGCGGGGGCAGGGGGGATACGCAGTATTTT. Its translation: CASSPLGGSGGRGDTQYF.

V is TRBV7-2 and J is TRBJ2-7; D is uncertain. The CDR3 covers 12 residues. The V gene lost 1 base and the J gene lost 7 bases, with 8 bases spanning the gap. Looked up from germline, CDR1 is SGHTA and CDR2 is FQGNSA. This CDR3 is CASSLVGLEQYV. CDR3 in DNA: TGTGCCAGCAGCTTAGTAGGGCTAGAGCAGTACGTC.

CDR3 coding DNA: TGTGCCAGCAGTTTAAACACCATGAACACTGAAGCTTTCTTT. It encodes CASSLNTMNTEAFF. The J gene is TRBJ1-1, the V gene TRBV28; D not certain. Germline CDR1 and CDR2: MDHEN and SYDVKM. V shed 2 bases and J shed 0 bases, with 7 bases lying between them. CDR3 length: 14 amino acids.

This clonotype was recorded a few times. This chain connects TRBV20-1 to TRBJ2-5, with 7 nucleotides matching TRBD2. Looked up from germline, CDR1 is DFQATT and CDR2 is SNEGSKA (reference sequence). The junction had 9 bases not matched to a gene; V was cut back by 0 bases and J by 2 bases. The CDR3 extends over 16 amino acids. The CDR3 DNA is TGCAGTGCTAGAGATGGGGCCCGGGGGGTACAAGAGACCCAGTACTTC. It codes for CSARDGARGVQETQYF.

The table lists this clonotype with a few counts. J is TRBJ2-2 and V is TRBV6-5; D gene ambiguous. The germline V and J ends were trimmed by 6 bases and 1 base, with 12 bases remaining between them. CDR3 length: 15 residues. Per germline, CDR1 MNHEY and CDR2 SVGAGI. The CDR3 region is CASSFAPGNTGELFF. The CDR3 DNA reads TGTGCCAGCAGCTTCGCGCCTGGGAACACCGGGGAGCTGTTTTTT.

The chain has TRBV25-1 and TRBJ1-2; no definite D call. This CDR3 has 16 amino acids. Trimming left V 2 bases short and J 4 bases short, with 17 bases between. Germline CDR1 MGHDK, CDR2 SYGVNS. DNA for the CDR3: TGTGCCAGCAGTGAAACCAGTAGTTACTTGGGCTATGGCTACACCTTC. This codes for CASSETSSYLGYGYTF.

This clonotype occurred many times. The chain employs TRBV27 and TRBJ2-7; D tentatively fits TRBD1 or TRBD2 (6 bases each). In germline, CDR1 is MNHEY, CDR2 SMNVEV (reference sequence). The CDR3 is made up of 12 amino acids. V shed 4 bases and J shed 11 bases, with 15 bases lying between them. CDR3 in DNA: TGTGCCAGCAGTTCCCTTGGGGGGCGCGAGTACTTC. Translating gives CASSSLGGREYF.

The chain employs TRBV7-2 and TRBJ1-6, with D tentatively TRBD1 (6 bases). The CDR3 has 15 amino acids. Trimming removed 5 bases at V and 4 bases at J, with 12 bases between. Per germline, CDR1 SGHTA and CDR2 FQGNSA. CDR3 nucleotide sequence: TGTGCCAGCAGCCCGGACAGAGGTTATAATTCACCCCTCCACTTT. It translates to CASSPDRGYNSPLHF.

CDR3 region: CASSSQTDRADTQYF. The CDR3 DNA follows: TGCGCCAGCAGCTCCCAAACGGACAGAGCCGATACGCAGTATTTT. V and J are TRBV5-1 and TRBJ2-3; possible D gene TRBD1, 6 bases. The length of the CDR3 is 15 residues. V was pared by 3 bases and J by 6 bases, with 17 bases between. Germline V gene data show CDR1 as SGHRS and CDR2 as YFSETQ.

This clonotype turned up a few times. V usage is TRBV20-1 and J usage is TRBJ1-2; perhaps TRBD1 as D (5 bases). The CDR3 totals 15 residues. The V gene's germline CDR1 is DFQATT and CDR2 SNEGSKA (reference sequence). Trimming stripped 0 bases from V and 3 bases from J, with 14 bases between. The CDR3 loop reads CSARDHGGTDYGYTF. The CDR3, as DNA: TGCAGTGCTAGAGATCATGGGGGTACGGACTATGGCTACACCTTC.

V usage is TRBV28 and J usage is TRBJ1-2; 7 nucleotides align to TRBD1. The CDR3 has 18 amino acids. The germline V gene encodes CDR1 MDHEN and CDR2 SYDVKM. V lost 3 bases and J lost 4; bases outside the gene matches: 17. The CDR3 loop is CASSFMGGWRGQLYGYTF. CDR3 nucleotide sequence: TGTGCCAGCAGTTTTATGGGTGGGTGGAGGGGGCAACTCTATGGCTACACCTTC.

This chain joins TRBV7-2 and TRBJ1-3; D is ambiguous. The length of the CDR3 is 14 residues. CDR1 SGHTA and CDR2 FQGNSA come from the germline V gene. V was cut by 1 base and J by 4 bases, with 8 bases left in between. The CDR3 loop reads CASSLVDRGNTIYF. DNA for the CDR3: TGTGCCAGCAGCTTAGTGGATAGGGGAAACACCATATATTTT.

This rearrangement joins TRBV2 to TRBJ2-3; D gene ambiguous. Germline loops: CDR1 SNHLY, CDR2 FYNNEI. Trimming pared 5 bases from V and 4 bases from J, leaving 13 bases between. The CDR3 has 14 residues. The chain's CDR3 is CASSMASEADTQYF. Here the CDR3 DNA reads TGTGCCAGCAGTATGGCCAGCGAGGCAGATACGCAGTATTTT.

This clonotype was counted between two and nine times. This sequence joins TRBV2 and TRBJ1-6; D possibly corresponds to TRBD1 (5 bases). Trimming removed 4 bases at V and 7 bases at J, with 8 bases between. The CDR3 spans 13 residues. Germline CDR1 reads SNHLY; CDR2 reads FYNNEI. The CDR3 loop reads CASSGGVNSPLHF. CDR3 DNA sequence: TGTGCCAGCAGTGGGGGGGTCAATTCACCCCTCCACTTT. The whole variable domain, filled in from reference TRBV2 and TRBJ1-6, reads EPEVTQTPSHQVTQMGQEVILRCVPISNHLYFYWYRQILGQKVEFLVSFYNNEISEKSEIFDDQFSVERPDGSNFTLKIRSTKLEDSAMYFCASSGGVNSPLHFGNGTRLTVT.

In its sample, this clonotype was seen a few times. CDR3 nucleotides: TGTGCCAGCAGCCGAGGGACAGAGATTGCAACTAATGAAAAACTGTTTTTT. This gives the protein CASSRGTEIATNEKLFF. The rearrangement joins TRBV3-1 to TRBJ1-4; 7 nucleotides match TRBD1. The CDR3 has 17 amino acids. Trimming cost V 4 bases and J 0 bases; bases outside gene matches: 8. Germline values: CDR1 LGHDT, CDR2 YNNKEL (reference sequence).